Sequencing of this T cell receptor (beta chain) was carried out in a study of long-term antiretroviral therapy in people with HIV (dated by TCRdb to between 2022 and 2023). For the wider study: The earliest samples were collected roughly a decade before the 2015 WHO recommendation for immediate ART, at a time when ART was usually postponed until CD4 counts fell. A retrospective serial study tested whether changes in peripheral blood TRB repertoire composition and diversity were associated with ART initiation and durable HIV suppression. From some 30 adults with confirmed HIV infection, the cohort provided 150 to 200 cryopreserved PBMC samples, gathered serially across a mean of roughly 6 years (range 1-12). About 35% of the 30 participants with HIV were female. No cross-contamination during QIAcube processing was seen in test extractions of a monoclonal T-cell line run alongside a few dozen polyclonal samples. Overall study results and their limits: Compared with controls, HIV repertoires had narrower CDR3 length ranges, and the network structure pointed to an antigen-experienced repertoire that shifted only slightly toward naive after ART. Inferences about post-ART repertoire changes were limited because no data were available on ART adherence, viral resistance or therapy changes. At every time point, the repertoire was dominated by expanded TRB clones first identified before ART initiation, although this dominance fluctuated and, in many PLHIV, declined after ART. Because PBMC availability was limited, only the TCR beta chain was sequenced, with no alpha chain pairing. Unsorted PBMC were profiled instead of sorted CD4+ and CD8+ T cells because pre-ART samples had limited cell numbers. Samples dated from about 2003 to 2018, and the ART regimens used may be less effective than current ones. ART initiation was associated with a significant increase in TRB diversity, but diversity stayed significantly below transplant donor controls even after long-term ART.

The immunoSEQ hsTCRB v3.0 assay was used at survey level resolution to sequence the TRB variable region. The targeted TRB sequencing depth was about 35,000-55,000 T-cell genomes per sample. Pooled TRB libraries were sequenced on an Illumina MiSeq with a v3 150-cycle kit. In the source study's methods: Repertoire analysis was performed in R inside a reproducible Nextflow workflow that covered QC, data transformation and analysis. LymphoSeq2, an R package for exploring AIRR-Seq data, was used to implement the custom analyses. Several samples that yielded fewer than 5000 total TRB sequences were excluded, so that approximately 200 HIV repertoires were analyzed. Among the 170 to 200 retained HIV repertoires, about 57 were collected before ART initiation and 120 to 140 were collected after ART initiation. Each repertoire was downsampled to 5000 TRB nucleotide sequences, and summary statistics were averaged across 100 downsampling iterations. Only TRB sequences with CDR3 regions of at least seven amino acids were retained for analysis. A Shannon entropy-derived clonality score and the Gini coefficient were used to measure diversity. In the repertoire networks, any two of the top 5000 CDR3 amino acid sequences were connected whenever the two sequences differed by an edit distance of one. For TRB CDR3 amino acid sequences, antigen specificity groups and MHC restriction were predicted with GLIPH2. To flag known CMV, EBV, HIV or tissue antigen associations, CDR3 amino acid sequences were matched against VDJdb and McPAS-TCR. Pre-ART, post-ART and control groups were compared with Wilcoxon signed-rank tests and Holm-Bonferroni correction. As stored in TCRdb, this immuneACCESS dataset retains in-frame rearrangements with V and J assigned. A fraction of the clones does not appear; measured against another copy, unresolved V genes explain less than half of the discrepancy, and the remainder lacks a known reason. Clonal size and the V and J genes are those of that table, whereas D and trimming came from the DNA. For this sample the table gives 9,500 to 15,000 clones, of which 70% to 75% were detected only once. The top ten constitute more than 10% of the sample.

Germline trimming: 2 bases from V, 6 bases from J; junction bases outside gene matches: 8. CDR1 and CDR2, looked up from the germline V gene, are SGHDT and YYEEEE. From the cysteine up to the phenylalanine, the CDR3 has a length of 14 residues. Only the CDR3 part of the read is kept: 42 bases, read in frame from the first base. Inclusion was restricted to participants for whom at least one PBMC sample before ART initiation and at least two post-ART samples were available. All participants with HIV were treated in the United States of America. Before DNA extraction, cryopreserved samples containing about 0.9-11 million PBMC were thawed and washed. At the time of the earliest PBMC sample, participants with HIV were aged between roughly 20 and 54 years. Each participant contributed PBMC samples from 1-4 timepoints before ART initiation and 2-8 timepoints after ART initiation, with a median of 7 samples. For every participant, serial HIV viral load, CD4+ T-cell count, ART history and demographic data were obtained. Using a Qiagen kit on a QIAcube, genomic DNA was extracted from unsorted PBMC, with samples processed in batches of 12.

Worth noting for this clone: Its target antigen remains unknown. No much larger clone is present one base from it, and per-base qualities are unavailable.

The TCR was taken from a man between 40 and 49 years old with HIV. The input for sequencing was unsorted PBMCs, taken roughly 3 years before starting antiretroviral therapy. The chain uses TRBV5-6 and TRBJ2-7, with 7 bases matching TRBD2. The nucleotide sequence is TGTGCCAGCAGCTTCTTGGCGGGAGTTTCCGAGCAGTACTTC. Its translation is CASSFLAGVSEQYF.